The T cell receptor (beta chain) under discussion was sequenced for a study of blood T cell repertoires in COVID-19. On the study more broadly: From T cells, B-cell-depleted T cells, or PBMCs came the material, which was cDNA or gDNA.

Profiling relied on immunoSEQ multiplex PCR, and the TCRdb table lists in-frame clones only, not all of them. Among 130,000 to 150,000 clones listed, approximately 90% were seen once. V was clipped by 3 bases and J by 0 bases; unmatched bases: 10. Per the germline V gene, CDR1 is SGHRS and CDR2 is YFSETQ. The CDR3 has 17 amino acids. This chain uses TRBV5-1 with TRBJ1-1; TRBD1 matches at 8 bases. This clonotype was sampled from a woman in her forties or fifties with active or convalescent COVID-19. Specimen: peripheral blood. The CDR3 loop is CASSSTMGTGMNTEAFF. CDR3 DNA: TGCGCCAGCAGCTCCACAATGGGGACAGGTATGAACACTGAAGCTTTCTTT.